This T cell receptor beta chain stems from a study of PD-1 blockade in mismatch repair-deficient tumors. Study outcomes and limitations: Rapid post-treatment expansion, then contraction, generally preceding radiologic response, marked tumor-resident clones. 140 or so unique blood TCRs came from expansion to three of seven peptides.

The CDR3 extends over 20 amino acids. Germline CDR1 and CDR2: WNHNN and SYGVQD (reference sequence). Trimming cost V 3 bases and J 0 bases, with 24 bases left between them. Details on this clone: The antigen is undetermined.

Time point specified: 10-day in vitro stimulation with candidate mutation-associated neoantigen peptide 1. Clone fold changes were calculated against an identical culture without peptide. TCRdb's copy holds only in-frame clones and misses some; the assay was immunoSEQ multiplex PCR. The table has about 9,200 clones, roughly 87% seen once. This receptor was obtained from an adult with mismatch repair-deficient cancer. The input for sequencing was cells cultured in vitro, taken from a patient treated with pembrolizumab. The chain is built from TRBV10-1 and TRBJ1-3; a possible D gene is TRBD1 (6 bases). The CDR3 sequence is CASSEVYGGAEGDSGNTIYF. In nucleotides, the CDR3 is TGCGCCAGCAGTGAAGTTTATGGGGGCGCCGAAGGGGACTCTGGAAACACCATATATTTT.